The clone carrying this T cell receptor beta chain was counted at least ten times. The cDNA was generated through 5'RACE incorporating 10-nucleotide random UMIs. TCRdb ran MiXCR on the 5' RACE reads and lists one entry per CDR3 protein. The table lists some 30,000 distinct CDR3 sequences, over 4% of them singletons. This record comes from a study of neurological immune-mediated disorders. Volunteers at a blood bank in Maryland, USA, were the healthy controls. It was from 2 million PBMCs stored at -80 C that the unsorted libraries were obtained. This clonotype originated in a man aged 18 to 29 in good health. The sample taken for sequencing was PBMCs.

The CDR3 nucleotides read TGCGCCAGCGGTGGGCCGGACCCTAACTATGGCTACACCTTC. Its protein is CASGGPDPNYGYTF. The chain recombines TRBV5-1 with TRBJ1-2; no definite D call. Looked up from germline, CDR1 is SGHRS and CDR2 is YFSETQ. The CDR3 length is 14 residues. Trimming left V 7 bases short and J 0 bases short, with 13 bases between. The full variable domain, rest sourced from reference TRBV5-1 and TRBJ1-2, is KAGVTQTPRYLIKTRGQQVTLSCSPISGHRSVSWYQQTPGQGLQFLFEYFSETQRNKGNFPGRFSGRQFSNSRSEMNVSTLELGDSALYLCASGGPDPNYGYTFGSGTRLTVV.